A selection of T cell receptor beta chains follows, all from one sample in a study of neurological immune-mediated disorders. One entry per CDR3 protein results from TCRdb running MiXCR on the 5' RACE reads. The sample lists nearly 60,000 distinct CDR3 sequences, around 3.5% occurring once. The sequenced sample consisted of PBMCs. These TCRs come from a woman aged 30 to 39 with multiple sclerosis. The conserved cysteine and the conserved F or W are not part of the CDR3 here. Fields, in order: V gene, J gene, CDR3 protein.

>TRBV7-8|TRBJ2-7
ASSQDTPTEQY
>TRBV29-1|TRBJ2-7
SVEVRTATYEQY
>TRBV5-1|TRBJ2-7
ASSFGPGEQY
>TRBV5-1|TRBJ2-3
ASSLSGGISTDTQY
>TRBV5-1|TRBJ2-2
ASSSDRLSTGELF
>TRBV20-1|TRBJ2-2
SAQRTSGSKTGELF
>TRBV6-6|TRBJ2-5
ASRLLPGVLETQY
>TRBV12-3/TRBV12-4|TRBJ1-1
ASSLGQKNTEAF
>TRBV6-5|TRBJ2-7
ARGEPCDEQY
>TRBV5-1|TRBJ2-3
ASSLAASGSADTQY
>TRBV29-1|TRBJ2-5
SVEDRVSLSD
>TRBV20-1|TRBJ2-7
SARPGKGLEQY
>TRBV5-1|TRBJ1-1
ASSLGTGRRKGHFVEAF
>TRBV4-1|TRBJ1-2
ASSQDRVGQEVYT
>TRBV5-1|TRBJ1-1
ASSFDEGTEAF
>TRBV5-1|TRBJ2-3
ASSAVQGSDTQY
>TRBV29-1|TRBJ2-5
SVTRTGGGDQY
>TRBV7-2|TRBJ2-1
ASSGQGTPMNEQF
>TRBV20-1|TRBJ2-7
SAKGQGAGEQY
>TRBV20-1|TRBJ1-5
SATGGQGRVGNQPQH
>TRBV6-1|TRBJ2-1
ASITGRSSYNEQF
>TRBV20-1|TRBJ1-5
SAAEGGTQN
>TRBV5-1|TRBJ2-3
ASSPRTSGGVHIPDTQY
>TRBV4-1|TRBJ1-5
ASSLGQGRIDQPQH
>TRBV7-9|TRBJ1-3
ASSFRGEDTIY
>TRBV7-2|TRBJ2-3
ASSPGKGSDTQY
>TRBV20-1|TRBJ2-5
SARLRRTTKETQY
>TRBV3-1|TRBJ2-3
ASSQRLLAAGRTDTQY
>TRBV5-4|TRBJ1-6
ASSFGGSQGSAPLH
>TRBV20-1|TRBJ2-3
SAGSNLAEGTDTQY
>TRBV20-1|TRBJ1-3
SASEGGNTIY
>TRBV5-1|TRBJ2-2
ASRSSGELF
>TRBV5-1|TRBJ2-5
ASSLRGQETQY
>TRBV20-1|TRBJ1-2
SARDQGNRNYGYT
>TRBV20-1|TRBJ2-2
SAPFSGYAGELF
>TRBV20-1|TRBJ2-5
SANSGSGRNRETQY
>TRBV3-1|TRBJ2-4
ASSQDGTSGNIQY
>TRBV5-1|TRBJ2-7
ASSLRDTTYEQY
>TRBV5-1|TRBJ1-1
ASSLNGLDTEAF
>TRBV5-4|TRBJ2-1
ASSGADNEQF